The 3 T cell receptor beta chains in this list originate from one sample, sequenced in a study of CD8 T cells in Susac syndrome. RNA totalling about 0.5 to 1 ug underwent reverse transcription with random hexamers. TCRdb passed the immunoSEQ multiplex PCR reads through MiXCR, listing each CDR3 protein once. The sample has about 430,000 distinct CDR3 sequences; more than 80% are singletons. Source material: CD8+ T cells from PBMCs. Source of these receptors: a human donor with multiple sclerosis.

The chain links TRBV5-1 to TRBJ2-6; D gene unclear. The V gene's germline CDR1 is SGHRS and CDR2 YFSETQ. Trimming took off 5 bases at V and 3 bases at J, with 3 bases between the two ends. This CDR3 is built from 12 residues. CDR3 nucleotides: TGCGCCAGCAGTAATGGGGCCAACGTCCTGACTTTC. Translated, it gives CASSNGANVLTF.

The rearrangement links TRBV4-2 to TRBJ2-6, with 7 bases lining up with TRBD2. The V segment lost 4 bases and the J segment 2 bases; nucleotides outside the gene matches: 14. CDR3 size: 19 residues. In germline, CDR1 is LGHNA, CDR2 YNFKEQ. In DNA form, the CDR3 reads TGTGCCAGCAGCCGCGGGTCTAGCGGCCCCGAGACTGGGGCCAACGTCCTGACTTTC. Translated, it gives CASSRGSSGPETGANVLTF.

This chain uses TRBV30 with TRBJ1-1, with D possibly being TRBD1 (5 bases). Germline values: CDR1 GTSNPN, CDR2 SVGIG (reference sequence). This CDR3 is 14 amino acids long. V lost 5 bases and J 2 bases, leaving 15 bases between the germline ends. The CDR3 loop is CAWGSTGINTEAFF. DNA of the CDR3: TGTGCCTGGGGGTCAACAGGAATCAACACTGAAGCTTTCTTT.